The clone carrying this T cell receptor beta chain was counted only a few times. This entry comes from a study of cytomegalovirus exposure and HLA in healthy donors. The germline V and J ends were trimmed by 2 bases and 3 bases, with 17 bases remaining between them. This CDR3 contains 15 residues. CDR1 and CDR2 (germline): GTSNPN, SVGIG (reference sequence). PCR was performed using 60 Vbeta and 13 Jbeta primers. The method was immunoSEQ multiplex PCR; TCRdb's version includes in-frame clones alone and lacks a portion of them. Among 80,000 or so clones, approximately 78% were seen once, and the ten largest hold around 4.2%.

V and J are TRBV30 and TRBJ2-7, with D tentatively TRBD2 (6 bases). The clonotype comes from a man aged 35-49 years in good health and CMV-seronegative. The sequenced sample was PBMCs. CDR3 amino acids: CAWSPRISGIYEQYF. DNA of the CDR3: TGTGCCTGGAGTCCCCGGATTAGCGGCATCTACGAGCAGTACTTC.